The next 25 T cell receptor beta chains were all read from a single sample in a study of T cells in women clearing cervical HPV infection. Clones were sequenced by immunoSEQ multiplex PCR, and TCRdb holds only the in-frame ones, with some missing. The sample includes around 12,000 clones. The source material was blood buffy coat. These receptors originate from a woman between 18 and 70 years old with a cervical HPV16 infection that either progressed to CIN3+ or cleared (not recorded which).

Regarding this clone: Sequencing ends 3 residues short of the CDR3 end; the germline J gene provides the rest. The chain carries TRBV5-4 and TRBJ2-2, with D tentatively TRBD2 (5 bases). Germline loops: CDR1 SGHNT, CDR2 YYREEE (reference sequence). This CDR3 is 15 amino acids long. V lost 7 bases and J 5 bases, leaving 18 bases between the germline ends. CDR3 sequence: CASSPNGRVTGELFF. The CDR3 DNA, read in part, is TGTGCCAGCTCCCCGAATGGGCGGGTAACCGGGGAG.

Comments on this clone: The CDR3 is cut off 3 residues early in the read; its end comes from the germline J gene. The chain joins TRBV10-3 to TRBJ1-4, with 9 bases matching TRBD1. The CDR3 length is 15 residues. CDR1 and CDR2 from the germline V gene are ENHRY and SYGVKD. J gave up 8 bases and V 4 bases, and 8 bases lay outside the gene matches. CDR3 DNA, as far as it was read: TGTGCCATCAGTGCCGTACAGGGGGCAATGGAAAAA. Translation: CAISAVQGAMEK. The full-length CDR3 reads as CAISAVQGAMEKLFF.

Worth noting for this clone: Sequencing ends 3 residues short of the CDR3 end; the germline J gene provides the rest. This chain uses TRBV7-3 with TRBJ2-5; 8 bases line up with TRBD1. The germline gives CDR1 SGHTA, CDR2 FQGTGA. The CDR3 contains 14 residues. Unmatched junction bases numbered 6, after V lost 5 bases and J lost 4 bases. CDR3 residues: CASSPTTGAETQYF. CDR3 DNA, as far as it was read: TGTGCCAGCAGCCCAACGACAGGGGCAGAGACC. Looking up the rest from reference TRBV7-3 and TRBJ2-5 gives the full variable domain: GAGVSQTPSNKVTEKGKYVELRCDPISGHTALYWYRQSLGQGPEFLIYFQGTGAADDSGLPNDRFFAVRPEGSVSTLKIQRTERGDSAVYLCASSPTTGAETQYFGPGTRLLVL.

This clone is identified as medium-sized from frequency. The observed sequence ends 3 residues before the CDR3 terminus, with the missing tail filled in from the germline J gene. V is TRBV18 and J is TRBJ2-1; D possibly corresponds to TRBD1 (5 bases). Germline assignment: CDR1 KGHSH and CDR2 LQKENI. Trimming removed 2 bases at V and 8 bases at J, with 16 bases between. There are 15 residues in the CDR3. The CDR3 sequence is CASSPAARGTYEQFF. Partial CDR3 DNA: TGTGCCAGCTCACCAGCGGCTAGGGGCACCTATGAG.

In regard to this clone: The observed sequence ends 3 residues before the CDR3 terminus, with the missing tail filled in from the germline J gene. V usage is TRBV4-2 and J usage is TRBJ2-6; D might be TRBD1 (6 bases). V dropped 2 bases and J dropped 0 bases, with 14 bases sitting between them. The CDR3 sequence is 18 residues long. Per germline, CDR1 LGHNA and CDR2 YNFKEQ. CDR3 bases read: TGTGCCAGCAGCCAAACCAGGGGAACTGACTCTGGGGCCAACGTC. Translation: CASSQTRGTDSGANV. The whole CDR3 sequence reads CASSQTRGTDSGANVLTF.

The sequenced CDR3 bases are TGTGCCAGCAGCCAAGGCAGGGATACCGGGGAG. Amino acids: CASSQGRDTGE. The full CDR3 is CASSQGRDTGELFF. The V call is TRBV14, the J call TRBJ2-2; a possible D gene is TRBD1 (5 bases). The read falls 3 residues short of the CDR3 end, and the missing part is taken from the germline J gene. Looked up from germline, CDR1 is SGHDN and CDR2 is FVKESK. This CDR3 has 14 amino acids. V was cut by 1 base and J by 5 bases, with 8 bases left in between.

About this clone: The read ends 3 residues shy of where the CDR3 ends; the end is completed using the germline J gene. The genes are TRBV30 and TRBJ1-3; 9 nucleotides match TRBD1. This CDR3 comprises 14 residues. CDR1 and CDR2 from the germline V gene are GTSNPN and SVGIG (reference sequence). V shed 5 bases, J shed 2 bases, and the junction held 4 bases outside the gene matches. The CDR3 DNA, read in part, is TGTGCCTGGGGGACAGGGACTACTGGAAACACC. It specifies CAWGTGTTGNT. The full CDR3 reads CAWGTGTTGNTIYF.

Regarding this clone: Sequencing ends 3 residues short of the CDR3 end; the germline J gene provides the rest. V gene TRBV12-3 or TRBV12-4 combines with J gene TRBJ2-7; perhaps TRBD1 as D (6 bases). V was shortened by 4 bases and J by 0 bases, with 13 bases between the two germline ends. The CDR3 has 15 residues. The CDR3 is CASSSSQGSSYEQYF. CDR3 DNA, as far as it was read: TGTGCCAGCAGTTCCTCGCAGGGGTCCTCCTACGAG.

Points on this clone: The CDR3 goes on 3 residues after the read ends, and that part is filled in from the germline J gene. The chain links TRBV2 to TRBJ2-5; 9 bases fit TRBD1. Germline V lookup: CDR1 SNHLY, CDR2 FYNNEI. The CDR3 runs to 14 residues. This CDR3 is CASTEQGAGDTQYF. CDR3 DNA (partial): TGTGCCAGCACGGAACAGGGGGCGGGAGATACC.

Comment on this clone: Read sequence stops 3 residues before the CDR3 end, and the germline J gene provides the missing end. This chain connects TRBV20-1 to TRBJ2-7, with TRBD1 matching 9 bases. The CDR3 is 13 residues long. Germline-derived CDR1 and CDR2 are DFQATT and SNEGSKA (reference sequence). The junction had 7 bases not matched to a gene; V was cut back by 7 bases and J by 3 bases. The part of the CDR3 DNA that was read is TGCAGTGTCGTCGGGACAGGGAACTACGAG. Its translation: CSVVGTGNYE. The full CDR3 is CSVVGTGNYEQYF.

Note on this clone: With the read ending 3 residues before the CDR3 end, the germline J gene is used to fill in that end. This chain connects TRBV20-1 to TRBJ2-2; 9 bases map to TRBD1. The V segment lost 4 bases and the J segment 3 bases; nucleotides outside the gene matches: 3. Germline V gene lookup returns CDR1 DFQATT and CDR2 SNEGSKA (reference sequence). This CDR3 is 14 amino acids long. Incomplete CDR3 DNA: TGCAGTGCTAAATGGACAGGGGACACCGGGGAG. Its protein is CSAKWTGDTGE. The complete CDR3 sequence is CSAKWTGDTGELFF.

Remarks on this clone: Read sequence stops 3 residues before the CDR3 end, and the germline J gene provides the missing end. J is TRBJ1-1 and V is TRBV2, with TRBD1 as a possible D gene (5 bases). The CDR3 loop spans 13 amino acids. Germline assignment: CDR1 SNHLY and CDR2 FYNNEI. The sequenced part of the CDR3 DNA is TGTGCCAGCAGTGAATCCTTCAGGGCGGAG. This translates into CASSESFRAE. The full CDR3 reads CASSESFRAEAFF.

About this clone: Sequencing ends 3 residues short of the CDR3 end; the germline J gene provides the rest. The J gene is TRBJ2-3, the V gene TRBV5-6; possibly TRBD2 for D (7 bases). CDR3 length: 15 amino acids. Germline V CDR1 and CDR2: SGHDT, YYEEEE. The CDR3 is CASSSPRGGPSAQYF. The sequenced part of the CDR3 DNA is TGTGCCAGCAGCTCCCCGAGGGGGGGGCCGTCGGCG.

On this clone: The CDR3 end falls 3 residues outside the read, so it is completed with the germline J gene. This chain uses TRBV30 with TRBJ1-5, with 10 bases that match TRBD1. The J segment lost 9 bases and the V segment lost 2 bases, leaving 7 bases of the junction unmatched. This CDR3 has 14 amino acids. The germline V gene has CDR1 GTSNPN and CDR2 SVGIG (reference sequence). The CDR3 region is CAWSLGQGVGPQHF. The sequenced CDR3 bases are TGTGCCTGGAGTTTAGGACAGGGGGTAGGGCCC.

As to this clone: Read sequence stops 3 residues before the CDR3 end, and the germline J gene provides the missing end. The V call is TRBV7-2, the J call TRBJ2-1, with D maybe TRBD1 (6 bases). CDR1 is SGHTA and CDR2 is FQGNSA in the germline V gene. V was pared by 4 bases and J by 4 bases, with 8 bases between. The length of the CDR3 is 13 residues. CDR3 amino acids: CASSYDRYNEQFF. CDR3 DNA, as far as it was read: TGTGCCAGCAGCTACGACAGGTACAATGAG.

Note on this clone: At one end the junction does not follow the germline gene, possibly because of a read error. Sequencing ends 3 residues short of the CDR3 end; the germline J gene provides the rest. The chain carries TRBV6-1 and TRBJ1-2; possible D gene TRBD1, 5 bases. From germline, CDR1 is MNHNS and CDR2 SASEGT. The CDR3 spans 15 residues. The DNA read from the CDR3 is TGTGCCAGTAGTGAAGTCTTCCAGGGCACCTATGGC. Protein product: CASSEVFQGTYG. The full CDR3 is CASSEVFQGTYGYTF.

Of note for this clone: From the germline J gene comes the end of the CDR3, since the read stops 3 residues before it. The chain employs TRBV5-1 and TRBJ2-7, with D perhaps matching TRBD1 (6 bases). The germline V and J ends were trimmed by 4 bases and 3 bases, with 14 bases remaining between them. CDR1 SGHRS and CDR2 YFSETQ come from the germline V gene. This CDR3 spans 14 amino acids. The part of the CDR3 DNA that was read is TGCGCCAGCAGCGAACCGGGACAAATCTACGAG. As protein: CASSEPGQIYE. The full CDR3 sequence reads CASSEPGQIYEQYF.

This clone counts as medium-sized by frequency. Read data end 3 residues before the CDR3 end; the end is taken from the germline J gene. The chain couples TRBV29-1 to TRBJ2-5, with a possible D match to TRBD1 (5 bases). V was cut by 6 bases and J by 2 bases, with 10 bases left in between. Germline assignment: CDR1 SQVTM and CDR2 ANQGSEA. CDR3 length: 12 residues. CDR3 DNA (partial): TGCAGCGTGGGGCATGGTCAAGAGACC. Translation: CSVGHGQET. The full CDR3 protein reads CSVGHGQETQYF.

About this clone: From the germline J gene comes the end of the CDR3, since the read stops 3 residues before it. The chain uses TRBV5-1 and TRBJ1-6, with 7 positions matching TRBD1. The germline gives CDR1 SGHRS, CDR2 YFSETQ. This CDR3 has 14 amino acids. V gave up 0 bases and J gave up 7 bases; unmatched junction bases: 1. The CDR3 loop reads CASSLGTGNSPLHF. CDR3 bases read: TGCGCCAGCAGCTTGGGGACAGGAAATTCACCC.

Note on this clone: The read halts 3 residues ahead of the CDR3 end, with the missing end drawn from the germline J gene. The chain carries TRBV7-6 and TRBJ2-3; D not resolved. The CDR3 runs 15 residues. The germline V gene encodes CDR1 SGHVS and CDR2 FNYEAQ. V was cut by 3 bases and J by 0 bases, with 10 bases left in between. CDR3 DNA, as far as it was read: TGTGCCAGCAGCTTCGTCCCAACTAGCACAGATACG. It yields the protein CASSFVPTSTDT. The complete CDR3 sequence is CASSFVPTSTDTQYF.

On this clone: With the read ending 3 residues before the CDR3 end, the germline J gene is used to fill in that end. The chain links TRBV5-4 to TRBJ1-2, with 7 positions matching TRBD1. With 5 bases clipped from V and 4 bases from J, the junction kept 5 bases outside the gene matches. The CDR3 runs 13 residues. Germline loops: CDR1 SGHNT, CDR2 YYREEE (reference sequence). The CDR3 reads CASSTQGTYGYTF. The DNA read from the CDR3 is TGTGCCAGCAGTACACAGGGGACCTATGGC. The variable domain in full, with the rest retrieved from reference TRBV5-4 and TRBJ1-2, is ETGVTQSPTHLIKTRGQQVTLRCSSQSGHNTVSWYQQALGQGPQFIFQYYREEENGRGNFPPRFSGLQFPNYSSELNVNALELDDSALYLCASSTQGTYGYTFGSGTRLTVV.

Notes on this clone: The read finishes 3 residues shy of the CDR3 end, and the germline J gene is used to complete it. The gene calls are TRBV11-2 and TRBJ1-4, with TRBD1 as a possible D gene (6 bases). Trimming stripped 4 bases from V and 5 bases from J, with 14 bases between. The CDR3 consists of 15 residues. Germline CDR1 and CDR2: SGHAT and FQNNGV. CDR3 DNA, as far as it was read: TGTGCCAGCAGCTCAACAGGGTTCGGAAATGAAAAA. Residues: CASSSTGFGNEK. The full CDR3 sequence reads CASSSTGFGNEKLFF.

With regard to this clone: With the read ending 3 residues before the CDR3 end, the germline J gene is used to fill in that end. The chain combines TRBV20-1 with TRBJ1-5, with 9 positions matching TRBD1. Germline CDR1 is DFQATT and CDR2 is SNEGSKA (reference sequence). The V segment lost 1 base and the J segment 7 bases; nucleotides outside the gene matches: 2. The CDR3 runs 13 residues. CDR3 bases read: TGCAGTGCTAGAGGTGGGACAGGGCAGCCC. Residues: CSARGGTGQP. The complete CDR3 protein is CSARGGTGQPQHF.

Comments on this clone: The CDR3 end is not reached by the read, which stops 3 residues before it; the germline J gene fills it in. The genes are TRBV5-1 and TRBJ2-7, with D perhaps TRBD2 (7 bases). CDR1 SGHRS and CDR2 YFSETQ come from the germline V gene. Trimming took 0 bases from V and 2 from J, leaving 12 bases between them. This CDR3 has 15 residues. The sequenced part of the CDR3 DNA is TGCGCCAGCAGCTTGGTTGCGGGGGCTACCTACGAG. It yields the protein CASSLVAGATYE. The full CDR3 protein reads CASSLVAGATYEQYF.

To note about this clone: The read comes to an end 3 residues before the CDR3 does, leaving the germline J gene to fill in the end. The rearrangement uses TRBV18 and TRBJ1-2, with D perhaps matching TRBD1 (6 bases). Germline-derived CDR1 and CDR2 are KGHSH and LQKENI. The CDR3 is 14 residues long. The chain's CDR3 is CASSLTGQGHDYTF. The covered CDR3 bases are TGTGCCAGCTCACTTACCGGGCAGGGACACGAC.